This TCR beta chain was retrieved from a study of blood T cell repertoires in COVID-19. Measured with immunoSEQ multiplex PCR; TCRdb has only the in-frame clones, and not every one. The profile shows fewer than 300,000 clones, 70% to 90% of them singletons. This clone was picked up a small number of times. This CDR3 region has 15 residues. Looked up from germline, CDR1 is SGDLS and CDR2 is YYNGEE. Deletions cut 4 bases from V and 2 bases from J, with 15 bases between. This chain joins TRBV9 and TRBJ2-5, with D perhaps TRBD2 (5 bases). The sample was PBMCs or T cells enriched from blood (not recorded which). The receptor comes from a woman younger than 45 who had recovered from COVID-19. The CDR3 DNA reads TGTGCCAGCAGCCCAAGGGATCGGGGTCAAGAGACCCAGTACTTC. It yields the protein CASSPRDRGQETQYF.